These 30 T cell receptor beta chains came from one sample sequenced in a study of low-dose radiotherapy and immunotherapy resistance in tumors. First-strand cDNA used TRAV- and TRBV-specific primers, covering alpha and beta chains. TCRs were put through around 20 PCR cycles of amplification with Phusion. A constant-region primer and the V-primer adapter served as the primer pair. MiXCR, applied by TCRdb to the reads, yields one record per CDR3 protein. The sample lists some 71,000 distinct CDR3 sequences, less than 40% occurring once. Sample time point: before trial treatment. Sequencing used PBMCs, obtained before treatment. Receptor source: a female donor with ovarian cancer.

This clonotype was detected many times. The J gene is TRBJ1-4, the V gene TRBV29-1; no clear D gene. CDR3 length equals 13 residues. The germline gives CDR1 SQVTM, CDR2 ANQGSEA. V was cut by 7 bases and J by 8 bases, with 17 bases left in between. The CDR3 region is CSAGETFQEKLFF. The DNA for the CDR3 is TGCAGCGCCGGTGAGACATTCCAAGAAAAACTGTTTTTT. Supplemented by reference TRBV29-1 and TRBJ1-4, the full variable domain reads SAVISQKPSRDICQRGTSLTIQCQVDSQVTMMFWYRQQPGQSLTLIATANQGSEATYESGFVIDKFPISRPNLTFSTLTVSNMSPEDSSIYLCSAGETFQEKLFFGSGTQLSVL.

The CDR3 DNA reads TGTGCCAGCACCTTAGCCGGACCAGCGGTTGCCGGGTCCGAGCAGTACTTC. This encodes CASTLAGPAVAGSEQYF. This sequence joins TRBV5-5 and TRBJ2-7, with D possibly matching TRBD2 (5 bases). Germline CDR1 is SGHKS and CDR2 is YYEKEE (reference sequence). The CDR3 consists of 17 residues. Trimming shortened V by 6 bases and J by 6 bases, and 28 bases separated the two germline ends.

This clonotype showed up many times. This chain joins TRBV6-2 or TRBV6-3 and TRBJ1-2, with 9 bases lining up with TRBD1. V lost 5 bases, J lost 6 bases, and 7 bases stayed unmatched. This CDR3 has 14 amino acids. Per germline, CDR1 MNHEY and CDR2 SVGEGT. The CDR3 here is CASSPQGAFDGYTF. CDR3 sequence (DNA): TGTGCCAGCAGTCCACAGGGGGCGTTTGATGGCTACACCTTC.

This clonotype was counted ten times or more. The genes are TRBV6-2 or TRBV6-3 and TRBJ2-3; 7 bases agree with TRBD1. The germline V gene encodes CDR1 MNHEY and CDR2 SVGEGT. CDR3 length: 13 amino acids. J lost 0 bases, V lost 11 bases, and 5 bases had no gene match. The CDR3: CAAKGASTDTQYF. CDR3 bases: TGTGCCGCAAAGGGGGCTAGCACAGATACGCAGTATTTT.

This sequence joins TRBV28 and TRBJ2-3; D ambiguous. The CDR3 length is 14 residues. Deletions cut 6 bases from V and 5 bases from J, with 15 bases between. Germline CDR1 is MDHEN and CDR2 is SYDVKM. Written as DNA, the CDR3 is TGTGCCAGCAGCTTTTTAGTAAATGTAGATACGCAGTATTTT. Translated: CASSFLVNVDTQYF.

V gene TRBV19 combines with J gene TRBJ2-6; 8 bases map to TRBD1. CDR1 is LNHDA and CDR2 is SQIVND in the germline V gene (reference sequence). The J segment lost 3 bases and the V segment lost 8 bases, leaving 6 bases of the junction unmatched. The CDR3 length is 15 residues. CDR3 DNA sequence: TGTGCCAGTTCCTGGGACAGGATTGGGGCCAACGTCCTGACTTTC. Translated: CASSWDRIGANVLTF.

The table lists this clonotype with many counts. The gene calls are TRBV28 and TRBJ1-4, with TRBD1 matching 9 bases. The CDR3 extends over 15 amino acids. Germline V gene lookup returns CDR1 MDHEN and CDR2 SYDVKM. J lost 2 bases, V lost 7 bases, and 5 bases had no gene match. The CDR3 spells CASIDRGATNEKLFF. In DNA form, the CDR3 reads TGTGCCAGCATCGACAGGGGGGCGACTAATGAAAAACTGTTTTTT. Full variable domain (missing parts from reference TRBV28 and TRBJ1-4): DVKVTQSSRYLVKRTGEKVFLECVQDMDHENMFWYRQDPGLGLRLIYFSYDVKMKEKGDIPEGYSVSREKKERFSLILESASTNQTSMYLCASIDRGATNEKLFFGSGTQLSVL.

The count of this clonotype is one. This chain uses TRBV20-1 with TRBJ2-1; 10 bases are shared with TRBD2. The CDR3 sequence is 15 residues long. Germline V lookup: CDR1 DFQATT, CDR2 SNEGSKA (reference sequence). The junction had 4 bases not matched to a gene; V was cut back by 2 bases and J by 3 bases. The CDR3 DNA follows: TGCAGTGCTAGAAGGACTAGCGGCCTCTACAATGAGCAGTTCTTC. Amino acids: CSARRTSGLYNEQFF.

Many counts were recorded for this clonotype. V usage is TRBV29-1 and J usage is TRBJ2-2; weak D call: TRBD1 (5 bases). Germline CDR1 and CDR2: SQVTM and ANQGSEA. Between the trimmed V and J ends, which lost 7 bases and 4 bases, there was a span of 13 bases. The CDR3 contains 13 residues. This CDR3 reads CSAVRQSTGELFF. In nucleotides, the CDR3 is TGCAGCGCCGTCCGACAGAGCACCGGGGAGCTGTTTTTT.

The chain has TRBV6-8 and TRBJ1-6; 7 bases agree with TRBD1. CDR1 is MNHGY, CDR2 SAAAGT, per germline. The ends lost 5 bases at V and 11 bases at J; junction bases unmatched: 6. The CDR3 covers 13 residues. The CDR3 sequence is CASSATGMAPLHF. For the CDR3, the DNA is TGTGCCAGCAGTGCGACAGGGATGGCACCCCTCCACTTT.

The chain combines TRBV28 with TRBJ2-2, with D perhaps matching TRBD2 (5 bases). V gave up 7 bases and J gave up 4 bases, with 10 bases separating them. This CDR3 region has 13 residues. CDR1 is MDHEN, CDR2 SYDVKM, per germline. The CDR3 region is CASTLGGTGELFF. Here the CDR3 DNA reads TGTGCCAGCACCTTAGGAGGCACCGGGGAGCTGTTTTTT.

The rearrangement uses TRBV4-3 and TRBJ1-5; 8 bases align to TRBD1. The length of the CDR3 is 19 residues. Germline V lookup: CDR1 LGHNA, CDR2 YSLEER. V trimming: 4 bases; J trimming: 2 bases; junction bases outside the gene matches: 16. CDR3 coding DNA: TGCGCCAGCAGCCCAAACGTCCCGGGACAGGTCCGGGGCAATCAGCCCCAGCATTTT. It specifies CASSPNVPGQVRGNQPQHF.

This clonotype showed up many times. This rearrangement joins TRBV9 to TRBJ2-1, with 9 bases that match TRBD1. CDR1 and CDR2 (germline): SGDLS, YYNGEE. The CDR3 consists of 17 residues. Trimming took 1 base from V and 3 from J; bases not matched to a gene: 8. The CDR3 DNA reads TGTGCCAGCAGCGTAAAGAGCCGGGACAGGGACTACAATGAGCAGTTCTTC. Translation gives CASSVKSRDRDYNEQFF.

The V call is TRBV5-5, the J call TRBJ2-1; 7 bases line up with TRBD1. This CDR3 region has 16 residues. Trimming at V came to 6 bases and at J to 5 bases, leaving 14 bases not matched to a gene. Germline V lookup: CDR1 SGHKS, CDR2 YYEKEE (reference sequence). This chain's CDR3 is CASIISLRGLDNEQFF. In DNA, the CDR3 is TGTGCCAGCATAATCTCCTTAAGGGGGCTGGACAATGAGCAGTTCTTC.

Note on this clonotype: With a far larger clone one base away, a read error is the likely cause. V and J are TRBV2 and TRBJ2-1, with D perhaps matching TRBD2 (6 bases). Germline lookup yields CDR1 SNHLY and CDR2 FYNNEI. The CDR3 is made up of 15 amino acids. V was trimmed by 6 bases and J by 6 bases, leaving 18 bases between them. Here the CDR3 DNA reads TGTGCCAGCAGCTCCCAGACTAGTACCTTCAATGAGCAGTTCTTC. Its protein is CASSSQTSTFNEQFF.

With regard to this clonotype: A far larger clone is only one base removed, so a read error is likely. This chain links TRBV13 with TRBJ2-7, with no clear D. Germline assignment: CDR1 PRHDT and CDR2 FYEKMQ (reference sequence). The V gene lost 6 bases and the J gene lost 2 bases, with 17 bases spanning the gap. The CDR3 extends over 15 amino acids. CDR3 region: CASRPLIGSAYEQYF. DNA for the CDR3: TGTGCCAGCAGACCATTGATAGGGTCCGCCTACGAGCAGTACTTC.

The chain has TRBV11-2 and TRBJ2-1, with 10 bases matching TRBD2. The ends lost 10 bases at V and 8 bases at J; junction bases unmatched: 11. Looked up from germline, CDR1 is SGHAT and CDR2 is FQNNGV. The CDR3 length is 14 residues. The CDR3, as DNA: TGTGCCACCAGGGGACTAGCGATTTACCATGAGCAGTTCTTC. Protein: CATRGLAIYHEQFF.

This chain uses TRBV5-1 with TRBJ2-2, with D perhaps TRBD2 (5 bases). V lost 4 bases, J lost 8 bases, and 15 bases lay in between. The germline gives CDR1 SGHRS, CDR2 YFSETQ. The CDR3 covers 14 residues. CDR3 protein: CASSPDSSRGELFF. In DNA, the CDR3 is TGCGCCAGCAGCCCGGACTCTTCCAGGGGGGAGCTGTTTTTT.

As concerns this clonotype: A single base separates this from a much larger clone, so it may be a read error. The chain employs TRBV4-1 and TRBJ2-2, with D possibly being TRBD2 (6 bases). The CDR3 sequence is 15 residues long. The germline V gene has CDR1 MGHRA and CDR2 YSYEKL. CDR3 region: CASSQDWPGPGGLFF. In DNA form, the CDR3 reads TGCGCCAGCAGCCAAGATTGGCCGGGGCCCGGGGGGCTGTTTTTT.

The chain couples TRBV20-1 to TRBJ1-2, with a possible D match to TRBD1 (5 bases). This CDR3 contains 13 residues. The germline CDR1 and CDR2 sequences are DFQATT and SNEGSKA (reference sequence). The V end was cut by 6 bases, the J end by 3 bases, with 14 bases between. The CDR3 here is CSALLGGDYGYTF. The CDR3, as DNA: TGCAGTGCCCTACTAGGAGGGGACTATGGCTACACCTTC.

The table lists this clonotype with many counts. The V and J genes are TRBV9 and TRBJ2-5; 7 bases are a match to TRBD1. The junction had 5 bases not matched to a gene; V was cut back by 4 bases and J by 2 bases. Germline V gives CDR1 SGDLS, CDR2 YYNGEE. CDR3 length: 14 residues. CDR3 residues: CASSPRDSQETQYF. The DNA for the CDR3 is TGTGCCAGCAGCCCCCGGGACAGTCAAGAGACCCAGTACTTC.

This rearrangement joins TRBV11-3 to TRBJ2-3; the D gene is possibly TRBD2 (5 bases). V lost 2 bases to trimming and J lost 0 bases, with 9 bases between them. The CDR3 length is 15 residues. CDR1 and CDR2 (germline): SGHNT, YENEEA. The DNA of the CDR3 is TGTGCCAGCAGCTTATCGAGCGGTAGCACAGATACGCAGTATTTT. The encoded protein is CASSLSSGSTDTQYF.

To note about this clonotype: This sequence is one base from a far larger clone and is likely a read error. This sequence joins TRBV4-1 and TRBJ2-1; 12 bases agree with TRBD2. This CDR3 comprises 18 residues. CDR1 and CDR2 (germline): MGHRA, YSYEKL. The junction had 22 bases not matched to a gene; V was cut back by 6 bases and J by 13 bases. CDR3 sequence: CASSGLAGRSVFPETQFF. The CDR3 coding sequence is TGCGCCAGCAGTGGACTAGCGGGGCGGAGTGTTTTTCCAGAGACCCAGTTCTTC.

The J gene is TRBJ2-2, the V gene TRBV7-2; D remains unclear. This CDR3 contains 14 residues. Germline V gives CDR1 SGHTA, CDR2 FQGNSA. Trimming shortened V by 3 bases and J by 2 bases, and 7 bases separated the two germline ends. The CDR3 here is CASSFNHNTGELFF. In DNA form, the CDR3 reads TGTGCCAGCAGCTTTAACCATAACACCGGGGAGCTGTTTTTT.

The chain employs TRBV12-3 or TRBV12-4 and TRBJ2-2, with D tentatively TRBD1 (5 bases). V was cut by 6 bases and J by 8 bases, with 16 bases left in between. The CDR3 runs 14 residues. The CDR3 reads CASRDTGLPGELFF. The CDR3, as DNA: TGTGCCAGCAGGGATACAGGTTTACCGGGGGAGCTGTTTTTT.

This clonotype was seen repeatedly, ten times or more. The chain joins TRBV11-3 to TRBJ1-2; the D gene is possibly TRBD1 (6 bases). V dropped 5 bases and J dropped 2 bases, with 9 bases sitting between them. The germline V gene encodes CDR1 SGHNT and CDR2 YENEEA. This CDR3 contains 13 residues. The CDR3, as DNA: TGTGCCAGCAGCGGAACAGGGAACTATGGCTACACCTTC. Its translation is CASSGTGNYGYTF.

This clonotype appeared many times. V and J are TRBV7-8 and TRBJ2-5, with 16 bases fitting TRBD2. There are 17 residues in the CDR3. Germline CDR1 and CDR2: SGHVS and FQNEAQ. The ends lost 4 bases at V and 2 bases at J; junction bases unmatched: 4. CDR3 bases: TGTGCCAGCAGCTCGGGACTAGCGGGAGGGCTACAAGAGACCCAGTACTTC. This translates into CASSSGLAGGLQETQYF. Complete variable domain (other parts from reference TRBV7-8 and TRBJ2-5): GAGVSQSPRYKVAKRGQDVALRCDPISGHVSLFWYQQALGQGPEFLTYFQNEAQLDKSGLPSDRFFAERPEGSVSTLKIQRTQQEDSAVYLCASSSGLAGGLQETQYFGPGTRLLVL.

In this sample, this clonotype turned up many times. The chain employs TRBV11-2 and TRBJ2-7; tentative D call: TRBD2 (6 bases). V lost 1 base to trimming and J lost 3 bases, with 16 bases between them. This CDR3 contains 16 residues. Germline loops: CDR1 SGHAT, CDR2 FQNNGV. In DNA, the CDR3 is TGTGCCAGCAGCTTAGTCCCGAGCGGGCCGCTCTACGAGCAGTACTTC. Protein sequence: CASSLVPSGPLYEQYF.

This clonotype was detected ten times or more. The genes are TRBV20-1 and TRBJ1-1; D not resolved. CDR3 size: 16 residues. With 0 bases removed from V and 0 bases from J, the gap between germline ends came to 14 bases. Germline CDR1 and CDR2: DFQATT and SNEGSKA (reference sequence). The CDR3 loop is CSARDLGKVMNTEAFF. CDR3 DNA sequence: TGCAGTGCTAGAGATCTGGGTAAAGTCATGAACACTGAAGCTTTCTTT.

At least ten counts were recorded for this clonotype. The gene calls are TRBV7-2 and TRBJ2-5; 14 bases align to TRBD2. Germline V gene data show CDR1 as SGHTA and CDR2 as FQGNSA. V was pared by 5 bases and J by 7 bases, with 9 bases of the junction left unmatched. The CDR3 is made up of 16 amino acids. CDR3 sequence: CASSPRTSGGPPTQYF. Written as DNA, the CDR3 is TGTGCCAGCAGCCCAAGGACTAGCGGGGGGCCCCCGACCCAGTACTTC.